This T cell receptor beta chain emerged from a study of blood T cell repertoires in COVID-19. Study-wide background: Samples of COVID-19 (acute and convalescent) were obtained from the United States, Italy and Spain.

Assay used: immunoSEQ multiplex PCR; TCRdb lists only in-frame clones, some missing. The sample gives 180,000 or so clones, 86% of which show up once; 0.99% is in the top ten. This CDR3 contains 11 residues. Trimming took off 12 bases at V and 3 bases at J, with 11 bases between the two ends. CDR1 KGHDR and CDR2 SFDVKD come from the germline V gene. This clonotype was sampled from a man younger than 35 with acute or convalescent COVID-19. Sequenced material: peripheral blood. This chain joins TRBV24-1 and TRBJ2-7; D remains unclear. The CDR3 here is CASPRSYEQYF. The CDR3 DNA sequence: TGTGCCTCCCCTAGGAGCTACGAGCAGTACTTC.